Each of the 11 T cell receptor beta chains below was sequenced from the same sample in a study of neurological immune-mediated disorders. TCRdb reprocessed the 5' RACE reads via MiXCR and lists one record per CDR3 protein. Of some 71,000 distinct CDR3 sequences in the sample, roughly 10% were seen once. The time point: longitudinal time-point 1 (baseline). The sample consisted of PBMCs. Receptor source: a man aged 25 to 40 in good health.

This clonotype has ten or more counts. The chain couples TRBV5-1 to TRBJ1-2, with 10 bases fitting TRBD1. V shed 0 bases and J 7 bases; nucleotides not matched to a gene: 3. Germline loops: CDR1 SGHRS, CDR2 YFSETQ. CDR3 length: 14 residues. In nucleotides, the CDR3 is TGCGCCAGCAGCTTGGAGACAGGGGGCTCTGGCTACACCTTC. Translated: CASSLETGGSGYTF.

This clonotype has ten or more counts. The chain recombines TRBV5-1 with TRBJ2-1; the D gene is possibly TRBD2 (6 bases). Germline V gene sequence: CDR1 SGHRS, CDR2 YFSETQ. V shed 4 bases and J shed 9 bases, with 20 bases lying between them. The CDR3 is 15 amino acids. CDR3 nucleotide sequence: TGCGCCAGCAGCCTCGACACGACTAGTTCAAGTGAGCAGTTCTTC. Amino acid sequence: CASSLDTTSSSEQFF.

This clonotype was observed at least ten times. The rearrangement links TRBV7-9 to TRBJ2-7; 14 nucleotides align to TRBD2. The CDR3 has 14 residues. Germline assignment: CDR1 SEHNR and CDR2 FQNEAQ (reference sequence). With V trimmed by 6 bases and J by 6 bases, 4 bases remained unmatched. The CDR3 is CASRRGTSGSEQYF. Here the CDR3 DNA reads TGTGCCAGCAGACGGGGGACTAGCGGGAGCGAGCAGTACTTC. Supplemented by reference TRBV7-9 and TRBJ2-7, the full variable domain reads DTGVSQNPRHKITKRGQNVTFRCDPISEHNRLYWYRQTLGQGPEFLTYFQNEAQLEKSRLLSDRFSAERPKGSFSTLEIQRTEQGDSAMYLCASRRGTSGSEQYFGPGTRLTVT.

This clonotype was picked up many times. The V gene is TRBV7-2, the J gene TRBJ2-2; possible D gene TRBD2, 6 bases. V was clipped by 4 bases and J by 6 bases, with 15 bases between them. The CDR3 contains 15 residues. Germline V lookup: CDR1 SGHTA, CDR2 FQGNSA. The CDR3 region is CASSSWASAAGELFF. The DNA for the CDR3 is TGTGCCAGCAGCTCGTGGGCTAGCGCGGCCGGGGAGCTGTTTTTT. The whole variable domain, remainder taken from reference TRBV7-2 and TRBJ2-2, is GAGVSQSPSNKVTEKGKDVELRCDPISGHTALYWYRQSLGQGLEFLIYFQGNSAPDKSGLPSDRFSAERTGGSVSTLTIQRTQQEDSAVYLCASSSWASAAGELFFGEGSRLTVL.

This clonotype came up many times. V gene TRBV27 combines with J gene TRBJ2-3; TRBD2 aligns across 9 bases. The J segment lost 0 bases and the V segment lost 2 bases, leaving 6 bases of the junction unmatched. CDR3 length: 17 amino acids. Germline V gives CDR1 MNHEY, CDR2 SMNVEV (reference sequence). The CDR3 DNA reads as TGTGCCAGCAGTTTACGCAGAACTAGCGGGAGCACAGATACGCAGTATTTT. This encodes CASSLRRTSGSTDTQYF.

A few counts support this clonotype. The chain combines TRBV7-9 with TRBJ2-2; D remains unclear. The length of the CDR3 is 12 residues. The germline V gene encodes CDR1 SEHNR and CDR2 FQNEAQ (reference sequence). V was trimmed by 1 base and J by 12 bases, leaving 9 bases between them. The CDR3 DNA reads as TGTGCCAGCAGCTTAGGGCAGCCCAAGCTGTTTTTT. Translation: CASSLGQPKLFF.

Only one count was recorded for this clonotype. This chain uses TRBV28 with TRBJ1-2; tentative D call: TRBD1 (6 bases). Trimming shortened V by 7 bases and J by 6 bases, and 24 bases separated the two germline ends. The V gene's germline CDR1 is MDHEN and CDR2 SYDVKM. This CDR3 has 16 amino acids. This chain's CDR3 is CASKGDRGEVIDGYTF. DNA for the CDR3: TGTGCCAGCAAGGGGGACCGGGGGGAAGTCATCGATGGCTACACCTTC.

This clonotype was counted at least ten times. The chain combines TRBV24-1 with TRBJ2-1, with 8 bases identical to TRBD1. Germline CDR1 is KGHDR and CDR2 is SFDVKD. V shed 0 bases, J shed 0 bases, and the junction held 3 bases outside the gene matches. The CDR3 extends over 17 amino acids. DNA of the CDR3: TGTGCCACCAGTGATTTGCCCGGACAGGGCTCCTACAATGAGCAGTTCTTC. It specifies CATSDLPGQGSYNEQFF.

This clonotype came up many times. The V and J genes are TRBV20-1 and TRBJ2-7; TRBD2 aligns across 7 bases. Trimming cost V 0 bases and J 5 bases; bases outside gene matches: 10. The CDR3 consists of 15 residues. Looked up from germline, CDR1 is DFQATT and CDR2 is SNEGSKA (reference sequence). CDR3 nucleotides: TGCAGTGCTAGAGATTCGGCGGGGAGGGGCAACGAGCAGTACTTC. This codes for CSARDSAGRGNEQYF.

This clonotype was observed many times. This sequence joins TRBV14 and TRBJ1-3; D is uncertain. CDR1 and CDR2 (germline): SGHDN, FVKESK. The ends were cut back, 0 bases at V and 6 bases at J, with 12 bases in the middle. The CDR3 contains 15 residues. Here the CDR3 reads CASSQDPHAVNTIYF. DNA of the CDR3: TGTGCCAGCAGCCAAGATCCCCATGCCGTAAACACCATATATTTT.

This clonotype was picked up a small number of times. The CDR3 loop is CASSSNINQPQHF. CDR3 coding DNA: TGTGCCAGCAGTTCAAACATCAATCAGCCCCAGCATTTT. This chain connects TRBV6-5 to TRBJ1-5, with D hard to call. CDR3 length equals 13 residues. Germline V gene lookup returns CDR1 MNHEY and CDR2 SVGAGI. V was trimmed by 4 bases and J by 3 bases, leaving 7 bases between them.